These 25 T cell receptor beta chains were all obtained from the same sample, sequenced in a study of T-cell reconstitution after alpha-beta-depleted transplantation in children. It was with unique molecular identifiers that the TCRbeta library was prepared. TCRdb re-called the PCR reads with MiXCR, one entry per CDR3 protein. The table records some 400,000 distinct CDR3 sequences, just over 20% of them present only once. The sample in question was PBMCs from the stem cell graft donor, obtained from the stem cell graft. The receptors originated from a human donor who donated a stem cell graft to a child with acute myeloid leukemia.

In its sample, this clonotype was seen many times. This rearrangement joins TRBV4-3 to TRBJ2-2; no definite D call. The CDR3 extends over 15 amino acids. V dropped 1 base and J dropped 7 bases, with 13 bases sitting between them. Germline V gives CDR1 LGHNA, CDR2 YSLEER. The CDR3 sequence is CASSQAQHRLGELFF. CDR3 bases: TGCGCCAGCAGCCAAGCCCAACATAGGCTCGGGGAGCTGTTTTTT.

A few counts support this clonotype. The chain is built from TRBV29-1 and TRBJ1-2; D not certain. Trimming cost V 0 bases and J 2 bases, with 13 bases left between them. CDR1 and CDR2 from the germline V gene are SQVTM and ANQGSEA. This CDR3 contains 15 residues. This CDR3 reads CSVEDPPAGNYGYTF. CDR3 coding DNA: TGCAGCGTTGAAGACCCCCCGGCGGGCAACTATGGCTACACCTTC.

This chain uses TRBV12-3 or TRBV12-4 with TRBJ2-7, with TRBD1 matching over 11 bases. The CDR3 totals 16 residues. J was trimmed by 2 bases and V by 6 bases; bases with no gene match: 9. The CDR3 DNA reads TGTGCCAGCAGGGGACAGGGGGTAAGGGGCCCCTACGAGCAGTACTTC. Amino acid sequence: CASRGQGVRGPYEQYF.

This clonotype was detected a few times. The gene calls are TRBV12-3 or TRBV12-4 and TRBJ2-1, with 9 bases fitting TRBD2. V trimming: 6 bases; J trimming: 8 bases; junction bases outside the gene matches: 11. This CDR3 spans 15 amino acids. Here the CDR3 DNA reads TGTGCCAGCAGCTCCCAGAGCCTAGCGGGACATGAGCAGTTCTTC. Its protein product is CASSSQSLAGHEQFF.

The chain uses TRBV29-1 and TRBJ2-3; D perhaps matches TRBD2 (5 bases). The CDR3 is 15 amino acids. V was shortened by 7 bases and J by 1 base, with 18 bases between the two germline ends. The germline CDR1 and CDR2 sequences are SQVTM and ANQGSEA. The CDR3 DNA reads TGCAGCGATGGGCCTCGTAGCGTCGGCACAGATACGCAGTATTTT. It encodes CSDGPRSVGTDTQYF.

There are many counts of this clonotype. The chain uses TRBV12-3 or TRBV12-4 and TRBJ2-5; maybe TRBD1 (6 bases). V was pared by 6 bases and J by 2 bases, with 10 bases between. This CDR3 has 13 residues. CDR3 DNA sequence: TGTGCCAGCAGCATTACAGGGCAAGAGACCCAGTACTTC. Its translation: CASSITGQETQYF.

V and J are TRBV7-2 and TRBJ2-1, with 9 bases lining up with TRBD2. V lost 1 base, J lost 6 bases, and 4 bases stayed unmatched. Per germline, CDR1 SGHTA and CDR2 FQGNSA. The CDR3 sequence is 15 residues long. As DNA, the CDR3 is TGTGCCAGCAGCTTAGATCGCGGGAGGGCCAATGAGCAGTTCTTC. It encodes CASSLDRGRANEQFF.

This clonotype appeared a few times. This chain uses TRBV25-1 with TRBJ2-1; D may match TRBD1 or TRBD2 (6 bases each). This CDR3 contains 13 residues. V was clipped by 4 bases and J by 13 bases, with 17 bases between them. Germline lookup yields CDR1 MGHDK and CDR2 SYGVNS. This chain's CDR3 is CASSAGGQVVQFF. The CDR3 DNA sequence: TGTGCCAGCAGTGCCGGGGGCCAGGTGGTTCAGTTCTTC.

The chain carries TRBV29-1 and TRBJ2-7, with a tentative D call TRBD1 (6 bases). The CDR3 spans 12 residues. CDR1 is SQVTM and CDR2 is ANQGSEA in the germline V gene. V shed 7 bases and J shed 4 bases, with 14 bases lying between them. CDR3 bases: TGCAGCGCATCCCCCGGACAGTACGAGCAGTACTTC. Translating it yields CSASPGQYEQYF.

This chain connects TRBV27 to TRBJ1-2, with 9 bases that match TRBD1. After removal of 3 bases from V and 8 bases from J, the junction contained 7 bases not matched to a gene. Germline V lookup: CDR1 MNHEY, CDR2 SMNVEV (reference sequence). This CDR3 region has 14 residues. The CDR3: CASSFRGQGRGYTF. CDR3 in DNA: TGTGCCAGCAGTTTCCGGGGACAGGGCAGAGGCTACACCTTC.

The chain is built from TRBV29-1 and TRBJ1-2, with 11 positions matching TRBD1. CDR1 SQVTM and CDR2 ANQGSEA come from the germline V gene. The CDR3 totals 14 residues. V lost 7 bases, J lost 7 bases, and 11 bases stayed unmatched. CDR3 coding DNA: TGCAGCGGGGGACAGGGGGAGAGGGGAAGTGGCTACACCTTC. Its protein product is CSGGQGERGSGYTF.

This clonotype was recorded at least ten times. The chain couples TRBV25-1 to TRBJ2-7; TRBD1 aligns across 12 bases. J lost 1 base, V lost 3 bases, and 10 bases had no gene match. The V gene's germline CDR1 is MGHDK and CDR2 SYGVNS. The CDR3 is made up of 18 amino acids. The CDR3 loop reads CASSEGTGGGGRSYEQYF. The CDR3 region has the DNA TGTGCCAGCAGTGAGGGGACAGGGGGCGGCGGGAGGTCCTACGAGCAGTACTTC.

This clonotype was seen ten or more times. This chain connects TRBV7-2 to TRBJ1-2; D gene ambiguous. Trimming pared 5 bases from V and 4 bases from J, leaving 14 bases between. Germline V lookup: CDR1 SGHTA, CDR2 FQGNSA. The length of the CDR3 is 14 residues. In nucleotides, the CDR3 is TGTGCCAGCAGCGACGTCGAGGTGGGCTATGGCTACACCTTC. It specifies CASSDVEVGYGYTF.

This clonotype showed up many times. This chain links TRBV6-4 with TRBJ2-3; TRBD2 matches 11 bases. Germline V gene sequence: CDR1 MRHNA, CDR2 SNTAGT. V lost 9 bases, J lost 4 bases, and 6 bases stayed unmatched. This CDR3 contains 14 residues. The CDR3, as DNA: TGTGCCAGTAGCGGGAGGGCTCTCCCAGATACGCAGTATTTT. It specifies CASSGRALPDTQYF.

This clonotype appeared many times. This rearrangement joins TRBV29-1 to TRBJ2-2, with 7 bases fitting TRBD2. Germline loops: CDR1 SQVTM, CDR2 ANQGSEA. The CDR3 has 14 residues. V lost 7 bases and J lost 1; bases outside the gene matches: 6. CDR3 DNA: TGCAGCGGGAAAAGCGGGGAGAACACCGGGGAGCTGTTTTTT. Amino acid sequence: CSGKSGENTGELFF.

This clonotype was picked up many times. The V gene is TRBV20-1, the J gene TRBJ2-3, with TRBD1 identical over 7 bases. The CDR3 runs to 14 residues. The germline V gene has CDR1 DFQATT and CDR2 SNEGSKA (reference sequence). V lost 3 bases to trimming and J lost 4 bases; unmatched junction nucleotides: 7. The CDR3 here is CSARVTGISDTQYF. The DNA of the CDR3 is TGCAGTGCTAGGGTGACAGGGATCTCAGATACGCAGTATTTT.

The genes are TRBV15 and TRBJ2-3; D may be TRBD2 (6 bases). V was trimmed by 0 bases and J by 4 bases, leaving 20 bases between them. Germline loops: CDR1 LNHNV, CDR2 YYDKDF (reference sequence). CDR3 length: 18 amino acids. CDR3 sequence: CATSRDSEPGRWPDTQYF. The CDR3 bases are TGTGCCACCAGCAGAGATAGTGAACCCGGGAGATGGCCAGATACGCAGTATTTT.

Ten or more counts support this clonotype. The CDR3 DNA reads TGCAGCGTTGATTCGGACTACGAGCAGTACTTC. Protein: CSVDSDYEQYF. The chain carries TRBV29-1 and TRBJ2-7; unclear D gene. The V gene lost 3 bases and the J gene lost 3 bases, with 6 bases spanning the gap. This CDR3 is 11 amino acids long. Germline CDR1 SQVTM, CDR2 ANQGSEA.

V and J are TRBV4-3 and TRBJ1-1; D remains ambiguous. CDR1 is LGHNA and CDR2 is YSLEER in the germline V gene. This CDR3 has 15 residues. Trimming left V 0 bases short and J 4 bases short, with 12 bases between. The CDR3 is CASSQEPGSSTEAFF. CDR3 nucleotide sequence: TGCGCCAGCAGCCAAGAACCGGGAAGTTCCACTGAAGCTTTCTTT.

The chain employs TRBV12-3 or TRBV12-4 and TRBJ2-1, with a possible D match to TRBD1 (6 bases). Deletions cut 6 bases from V and 2 bases from J, with 14 bases between. The CDR3 contains 15 residues. The CDR3 spells CASRPHQGTYNEQFF. CDR3 nucleotide sequence: TGTGCCAGCAGGCCTCATCAGGGGACCTACAATGAGCAGTTCTTC.

In this sample, this clonotype turned up a few times. The genes are TRBV24-1 and TRBJ2-1; TRBD2 matches 7 bases. Looked up from germline, CDR1 is KGHDR and CDR2 is SFDVKD. The length of the CDR3 is 18 residues. Trimming took 0 bases from V and 4 from J; bases not matched to a gene: 11. The CDR3 is CATSDLPLSPSGYNEQFF. The CDR3 region has the DNA TGTGCCACCAGTGATTTGCCTCTCTCACCTAGCGGATACAATGAGCAGTTCTTC.

This clonotype occurred many times. The gene calls are TRBV29-1 and TRBJ2-7; 10 bases are a match to TRBD1. The germline V gene encodes CDR1 SQVTM and CDR2 ANQGSEA. The CDR3 sequence is 13 residues long. V lost 4 bases to trimming and J lost 5 bases; unmatched junction nucleotides: 5. This CDR3 reads CSVGMGQGNEQYF. CDR3 nucleotides: TGCAGCGTTGGTATGGGACAGGGGAACGAGCAGTACTTC.

This clonotype was observed a few times. The chain joins TRBV29-1 to TRBJ2-7; 11 bases fit TRBD2. CDR1 is SQVTM, CDR2 ANQGSEA, per germline. The trim removed 6 bases at V and 1 base at J, leaving 8 bases unmatched. This CDR3 region has 15 residues. CDR3 sequence: CSVATSGKRSYEQYF. DNA for the CDR3: TGCAGCGTAGCGACTAGCGGGAAGAGGTCCTACGAGCAGTACTTC.

The sample holds a few counts of this clonotype. This chain links TRBV20-1 with TRBJ1-2, with D hard to call. The CDR3 spans 16 residues. V was cut by 0 bases and J by 4 bases, with 18 bases left in between. The germline V gene has CDR1 DFQATT and CDR2 SNEGSKA (reference sequence). The CDR3 sequence: CSARDFHRLEGYGYTF. As DNA, the CDR3 is TGCAGTGCTAGAGATTTTCACCGCCTAGAGGGCTATGGCTACACCTTC.

This sequence joins TRBV29-1 and TRBJ2-5, with TRBD2 as a possible D gene (6 bases). CDR1 SQVTM and CDR2 ANQGSEA come from the germline V gene. V was clipped by 6 bases and J by 0 bases, with 11 bases between them. CDR3 length: 13 amino acids. The CDR3 coding sequence is TGCAGCGTGAGAGGGAGGTACCAAGAGACCCAGTACTTC. This codes for CSVRGRYQETQYF.